This T cell receptor beta chain derives from a study of shared T cell receptors in the human thymus. Measured with immunoSEQ multiplex PCR; TCRdb has only the in-frame clones, and not every one. This sample yields roughly 660,000 clones, of which approximately 88% are seen a single time; around 0.0099% belongs to the top ten. V dropped 3 bases and J dropped 8 bases, with 14 bases sitting between them. The CDR3 totals 14 residues. Germline lookup yields CDR1 LGHNA and CDR2 YNFKEQ. These data were likewise used in another study, on human thymus T cells. That study adds: Obtained as resections during corrective heart surgery, the thymus tissue was then studied. Related studies found that unrelated individuals share highly overlapping thymic repertoires.

This TCR came from a boy under two years old with a congenital heart defect. The sample comprised thymocytes. This chain joins TRBV4-2 and TRBJ1-3; possible D gene TRBD1, 5 bases. The DNA for the CDR3 is TGTGCCAGCAGCCACCGGGGGTTCGTCGACACCATATATTTT. Translated: CASSHRGFVDTIYF.